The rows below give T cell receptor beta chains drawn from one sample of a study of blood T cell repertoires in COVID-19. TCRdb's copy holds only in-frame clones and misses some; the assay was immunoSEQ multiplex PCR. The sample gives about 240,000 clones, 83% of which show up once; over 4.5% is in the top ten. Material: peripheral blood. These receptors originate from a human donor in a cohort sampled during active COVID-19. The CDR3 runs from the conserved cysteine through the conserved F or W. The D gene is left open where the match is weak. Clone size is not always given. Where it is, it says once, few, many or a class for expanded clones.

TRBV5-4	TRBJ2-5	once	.	TGTGCCAGCAGCTTGATTACGGGAGCGGGAGAGACCCAGTACTTC	CASSLITGAGETQYF
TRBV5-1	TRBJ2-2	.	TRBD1	TGCGCCAGCAGCTTGGGACAGGGCGCGAACACCGGGGAGCTGTTTTTT	CASSLGQGANTGELFF
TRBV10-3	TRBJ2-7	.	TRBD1	TGTGCCATCAGTGAGCCGCGGACAGGGGGTGACTACGAGCAGTACTTC	CAISEPRTGGDYEQYF
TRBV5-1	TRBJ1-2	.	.	TGCGCCAGCAGCCCCTCGCAGGGGAGGGGACCCACTGGCTACACCTTC	CASSPSQGRGPTGYTF
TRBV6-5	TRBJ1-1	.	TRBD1	TGTGCCAGCGGACCAGGGGGGTCAAGGACTGAAGCTTTCTTT	CASGPGGSRTEAFF
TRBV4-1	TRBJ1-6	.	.	TGCGCCAGCAGCCAAGTGACGGGTAGTTCACCCCTCCACTTT	CASSQVTGSSPLHF
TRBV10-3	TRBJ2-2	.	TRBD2	TGTGCCATCAGTGACCCTAGCGGGGCGGCCGGGGAGCTGTTTTTT	CAISDPSGAAGELFF
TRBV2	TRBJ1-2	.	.	TGTGCCAGCAAGATGGGGGGCTATGGCTACACCTTC	CASKMGGYGYTF
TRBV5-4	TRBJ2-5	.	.	TGTGCCAGCAGCTTTCCACAGGGAGAGGAGACCCAGTACTTC	CASSFPQGEETQYF
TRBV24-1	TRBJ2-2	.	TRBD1	TGTGCCACCAGTGATTTGCATGCGATAGGGGGTACAGGGGACACCGGGGAGCTGTTTTTT	CATSDLHAIGGTGDTGELFF
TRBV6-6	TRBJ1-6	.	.	TGTGCCAGCAGTTATGAGGGAAGGGATAATTCACCCCTCCACTTT	CASSYEGRDNSPLHF
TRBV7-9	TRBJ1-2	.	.	TGTGCCAGCAGCTTACGGGACACGGGAAGAGGCTACACCTTC	CASSLRDTGRGYTF
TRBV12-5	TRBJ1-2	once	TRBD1	TGTGCTAGTGGTATCCGACAGGGGAATGGCTACACCTTC	CASGIRQGNGYTF
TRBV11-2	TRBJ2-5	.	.	TGTGCCAGCAGCTTTATGTCCCAAGAGACCCAGTACTTC	CASSFMSQETQYF
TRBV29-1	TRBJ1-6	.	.	TGCAGCGTTGCGGACAACCAAAATTCACCCCTCCACTTT	CSVADNQNSPLHF
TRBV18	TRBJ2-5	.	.	TGTGCCAGCTCACCAGGCTCCAAAGAGACCCAGTACTTC	CASSPGSKETQYF
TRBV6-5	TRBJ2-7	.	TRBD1	TGTGCCAGCAGTTTTGGACAGGTTGGCTACGAGCAGTACTTC	CASSFGQVGYEQYF
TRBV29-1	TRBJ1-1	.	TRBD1	TGCAGCGGGGGGGGACAGGGAAACACTGAAGCTTTCTTT	CSGGGQGNTEAFF
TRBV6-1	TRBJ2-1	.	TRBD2	TGTGCCAGCAGTGAACCTGGACTAGCCGGTTTTGAGCAGTTCTTC	CASSEPGLAGFEQFF
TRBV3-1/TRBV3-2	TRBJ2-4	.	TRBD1	TGTGCCAGCAGCCAAGGGACAGGCATAAACATTCAGTACTTC	CASSQGTGINIQYF
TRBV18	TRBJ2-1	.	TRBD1	TGTGCCAGCTCACTTACCGGGACAGACAATGAGCAGTTCTTC	CASSLTGTDNEQFF
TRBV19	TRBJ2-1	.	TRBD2	TGTGCCAGTAGTATAGATGGGACTAGCGGATACAATGAGCAGTTCTTC	CASSIDGTSGYNEQFF
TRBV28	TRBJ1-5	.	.	TGTGCCAGCAGGGTCCGGTCTAGCAATCAGCCCCAGCATTTT	CASRVRSSNQPQHF
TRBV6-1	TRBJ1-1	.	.	TGTGCCAGCAGTGACAGGGTTCACACTGAAGCTTTCTTT	CASSDRVHTEAFF
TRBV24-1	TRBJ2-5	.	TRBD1	TGTGCCACCAGTGATTCCTCAGGGGGTCAAGAGACCCAGTACTTC	CATSDSSGGQETQYF
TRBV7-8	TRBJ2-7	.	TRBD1	TGTGCCAGCAGCTTGGGGACAGCCTCCTACGAGCAGTACTTC	CASSLGTASYEQYF
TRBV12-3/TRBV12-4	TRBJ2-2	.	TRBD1	TGTGCCTTACAGGGGAATGACGGGGAGCTGTTTTTT	CALQGNDGELFF